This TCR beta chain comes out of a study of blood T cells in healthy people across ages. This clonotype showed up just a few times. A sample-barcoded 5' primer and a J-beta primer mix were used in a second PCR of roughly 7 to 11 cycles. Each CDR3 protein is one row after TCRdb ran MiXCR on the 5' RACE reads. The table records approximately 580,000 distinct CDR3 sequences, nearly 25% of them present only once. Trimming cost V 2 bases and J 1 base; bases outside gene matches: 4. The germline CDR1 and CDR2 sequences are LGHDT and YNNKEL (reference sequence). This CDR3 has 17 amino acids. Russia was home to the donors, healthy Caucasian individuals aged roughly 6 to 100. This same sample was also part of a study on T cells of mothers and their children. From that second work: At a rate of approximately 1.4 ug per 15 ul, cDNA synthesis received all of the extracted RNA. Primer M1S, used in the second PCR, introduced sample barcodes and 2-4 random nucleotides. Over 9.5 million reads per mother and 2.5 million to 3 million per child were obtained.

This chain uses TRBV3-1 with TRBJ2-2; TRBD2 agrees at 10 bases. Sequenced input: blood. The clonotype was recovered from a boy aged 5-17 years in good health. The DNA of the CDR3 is TGTGCCAGCAGCCAAACCGGGACTAGCGAGAACACCGGGGAGCTGTTTTTT. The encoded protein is CASSQTGTSENTGELFF.